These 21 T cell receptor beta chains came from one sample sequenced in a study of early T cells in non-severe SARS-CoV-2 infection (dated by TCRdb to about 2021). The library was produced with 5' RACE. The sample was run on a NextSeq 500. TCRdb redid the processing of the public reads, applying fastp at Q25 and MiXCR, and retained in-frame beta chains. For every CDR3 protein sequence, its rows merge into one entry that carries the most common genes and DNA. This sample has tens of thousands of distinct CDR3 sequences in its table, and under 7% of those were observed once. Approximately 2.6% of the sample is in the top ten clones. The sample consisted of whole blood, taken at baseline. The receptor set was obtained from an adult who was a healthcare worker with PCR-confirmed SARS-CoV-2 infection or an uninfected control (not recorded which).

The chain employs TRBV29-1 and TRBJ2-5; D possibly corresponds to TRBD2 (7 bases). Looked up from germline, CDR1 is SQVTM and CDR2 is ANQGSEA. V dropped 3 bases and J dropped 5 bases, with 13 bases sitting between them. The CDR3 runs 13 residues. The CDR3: CSVDTGGLETQYF. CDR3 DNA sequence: TGCAGCGTTGATACCGGGGGGCTGGAGACCCAGTACTTC. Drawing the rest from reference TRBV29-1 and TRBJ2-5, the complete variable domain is SAVISQKPSRDICQRGTSLTIQCQVDSQVTMMFWYRQQPGQSLTLIATANQGSEATYESGFVIDKFPISRPNLTFSTLTVSNMSPEDSSIYLCSVDTGGLETQYFGPGTRLLVL.

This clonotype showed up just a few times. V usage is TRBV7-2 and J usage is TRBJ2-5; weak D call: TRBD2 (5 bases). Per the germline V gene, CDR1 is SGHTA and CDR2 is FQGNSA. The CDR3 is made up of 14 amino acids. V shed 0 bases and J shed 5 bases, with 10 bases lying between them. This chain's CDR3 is CASSLAGRRETQYF. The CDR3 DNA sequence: TGTGCCAGCAGCTTAGCGGGCCGGAGGGAGACCCAGTACTTC. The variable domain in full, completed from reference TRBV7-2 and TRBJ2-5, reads GAGVSQSPSNKVTEKGKDVELRCDPISGHTALYWYRQSLGQGLEFLIYFQGNSAPDKSGLPSDRFSAERTGGSVSTLTIQRTQQEDSAVYLCASSLAGRRETQYFGPGTRLLVL.

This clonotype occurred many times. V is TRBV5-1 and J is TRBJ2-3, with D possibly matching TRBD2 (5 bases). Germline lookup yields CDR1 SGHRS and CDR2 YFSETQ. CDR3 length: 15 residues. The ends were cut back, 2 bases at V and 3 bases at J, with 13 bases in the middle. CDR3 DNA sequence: TGCGCCAGCAGCTTAGAGGGTAAAAGGACAGATACGCAGTATTTT. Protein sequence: CASSLEGKRTDTQYF.

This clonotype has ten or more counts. The CDR3 region is CASRVMNTEAFF. Written as DNA, the CDR3 is TGTGCCAGCAGGGTAATGAACACTGAAGCTTTCTTT. The chain links TRBV12-3 or TRBV12-4 to TRBJ1-1; D uncertain. This CDR3 comprises 12 residues. Trimming left V 6 bases short and J 0 bases short, with 5 bases between.

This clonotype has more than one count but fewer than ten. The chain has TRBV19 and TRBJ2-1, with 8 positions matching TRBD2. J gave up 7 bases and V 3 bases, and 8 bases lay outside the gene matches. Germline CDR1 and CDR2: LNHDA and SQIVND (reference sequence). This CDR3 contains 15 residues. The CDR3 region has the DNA TGTGCCAGTAGTATGGGAGGGACTAGATCAAATGAGCAGTTCTTC. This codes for CASSMGGTRSNEQFF.

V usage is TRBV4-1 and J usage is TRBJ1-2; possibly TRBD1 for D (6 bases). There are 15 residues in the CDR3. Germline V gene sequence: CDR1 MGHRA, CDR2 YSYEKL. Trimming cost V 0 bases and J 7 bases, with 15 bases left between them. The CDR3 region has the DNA TGCGCCAGCAGCCAAGATACAGGGCCATATTTTGGCTACACCTTC. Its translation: CASSQDTGPYFGYTF.

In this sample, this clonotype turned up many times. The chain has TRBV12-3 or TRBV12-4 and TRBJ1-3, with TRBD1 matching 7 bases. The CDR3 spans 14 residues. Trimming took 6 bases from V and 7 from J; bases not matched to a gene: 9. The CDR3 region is CASRARGKLNTIYF. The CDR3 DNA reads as TGTGCCAGCAGGGCCAGGGGGAAACTCAACACCATATATTTT.

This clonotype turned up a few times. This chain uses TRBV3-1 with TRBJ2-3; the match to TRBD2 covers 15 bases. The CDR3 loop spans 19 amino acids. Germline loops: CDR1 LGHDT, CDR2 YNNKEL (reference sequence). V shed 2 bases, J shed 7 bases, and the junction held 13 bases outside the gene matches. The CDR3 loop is CASSQSPGLAGGQLNTQYF. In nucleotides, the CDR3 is TGTGCCAGCAGCCAAAGCCCCGGACTAGCGGGGGGGCAGTTGAATACGCAGTATTTT.

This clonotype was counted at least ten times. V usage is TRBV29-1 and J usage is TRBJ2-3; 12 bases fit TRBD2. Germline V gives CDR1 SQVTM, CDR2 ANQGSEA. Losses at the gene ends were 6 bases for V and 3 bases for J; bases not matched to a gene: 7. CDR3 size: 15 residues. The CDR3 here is CSVTLAGGHTDTQYF. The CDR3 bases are TGCAGCGTGACTCTAGCGGGGGGGCATACAGATACGCAGTATTTT.

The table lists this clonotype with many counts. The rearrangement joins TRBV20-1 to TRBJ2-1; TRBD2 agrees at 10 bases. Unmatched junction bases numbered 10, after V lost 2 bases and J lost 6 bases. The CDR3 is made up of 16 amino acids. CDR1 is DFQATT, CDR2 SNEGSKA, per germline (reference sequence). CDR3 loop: CSARPQERGGFNEQFF. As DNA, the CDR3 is TGCAGTGCTAGACCCCAGGAGCGGGGGGGTTTCAATGAGCAGTTCTTC.

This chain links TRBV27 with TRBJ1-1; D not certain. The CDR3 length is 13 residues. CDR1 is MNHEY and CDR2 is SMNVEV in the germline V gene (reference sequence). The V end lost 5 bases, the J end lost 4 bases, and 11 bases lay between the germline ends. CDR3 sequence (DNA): TGTGCCAGCAGTCCCCGGAGAATCACTGAAGCTTTCTTT. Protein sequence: CASSPRRITEAFF.

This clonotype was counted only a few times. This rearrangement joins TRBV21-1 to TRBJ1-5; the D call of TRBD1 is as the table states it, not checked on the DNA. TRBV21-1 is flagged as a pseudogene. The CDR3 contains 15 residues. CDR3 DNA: TGTGCCAGCAGCAAAGCTAAACAGGGCAGCCAGCCCCAGCATTTT. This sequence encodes CASSKAKQGSQPQHF.

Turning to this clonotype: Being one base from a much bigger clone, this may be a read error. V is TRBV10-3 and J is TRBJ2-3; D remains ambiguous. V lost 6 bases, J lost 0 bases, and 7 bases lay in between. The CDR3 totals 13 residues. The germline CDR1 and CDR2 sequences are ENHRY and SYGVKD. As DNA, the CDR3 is TGTGCCATCAGCTCCGACAGCACAGATACGCAGTATTTT. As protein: CAISSDSTDTQYF.

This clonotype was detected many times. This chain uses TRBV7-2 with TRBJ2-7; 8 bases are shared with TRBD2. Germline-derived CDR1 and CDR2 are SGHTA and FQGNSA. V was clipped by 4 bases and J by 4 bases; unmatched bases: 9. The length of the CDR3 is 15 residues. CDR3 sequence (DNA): TGTGCCAGCAGCTGGGACGGCGGGGGGCTTTACGAGCAGTACTTC. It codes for CASSWDGGGLYEQYF.

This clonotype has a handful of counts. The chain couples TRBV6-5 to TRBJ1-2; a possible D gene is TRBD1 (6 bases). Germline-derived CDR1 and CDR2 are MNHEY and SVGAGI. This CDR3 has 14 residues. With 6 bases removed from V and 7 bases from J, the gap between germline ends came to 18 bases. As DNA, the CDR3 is TGTGCCAGCAGCGCCCACAGGGAAGTGGGTGGCTACACCTTC. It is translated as CASSAHREVGGYTF.

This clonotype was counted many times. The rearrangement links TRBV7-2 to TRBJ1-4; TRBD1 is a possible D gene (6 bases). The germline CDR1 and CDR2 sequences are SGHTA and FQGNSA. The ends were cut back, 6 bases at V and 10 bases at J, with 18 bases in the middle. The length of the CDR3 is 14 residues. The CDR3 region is CASSLDSREGKLFF. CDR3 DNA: TGTGCCAGCAGTTTGGACAGTAGGGAGGGAAAACTGTTTTTT. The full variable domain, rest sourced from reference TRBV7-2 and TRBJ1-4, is GAGVSQSPSNKVTEKGKDVELRCDPISGHTALYWYRQSLGQGLEFLIYFQGNSAPDKSGLPSDRFSAERTGGSVSTLTIQRTQQEDSAVYLCASSLDSREGKLFFGSGTQLSVL.

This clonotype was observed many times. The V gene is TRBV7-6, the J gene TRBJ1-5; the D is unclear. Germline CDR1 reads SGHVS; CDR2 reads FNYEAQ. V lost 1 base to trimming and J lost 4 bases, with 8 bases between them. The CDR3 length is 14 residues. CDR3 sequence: CASSLGTSNQPQHF. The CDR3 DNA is TGTGCCAGCAGCTTAGGTACTTCTAATCAGCCCCAGCATTTT.

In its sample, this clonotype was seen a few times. This CDR3 is CSVAYRGQNIQYF. CDR3 DNA: TGCAGCGTTGCTTACAGGGGACAAAACATTCAGTACTTC. The genes are TRBV29-1 and TRBJ2-4, with TRBD1 matching 7 bases. The CDR3 has 13 residues. Trimming at V came to 4 bases and at J to 5 bases, leaving 5 bases not matched to a gene. Germline CDR1 is SQVTM and CDR2 is ANQGSEA.

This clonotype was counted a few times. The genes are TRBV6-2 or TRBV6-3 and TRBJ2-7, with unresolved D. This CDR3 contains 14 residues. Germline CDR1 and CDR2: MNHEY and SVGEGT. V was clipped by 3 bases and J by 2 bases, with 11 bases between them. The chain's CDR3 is CASSYFGSTYEQYF. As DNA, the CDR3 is TGTGCCAGCAGTTATTTCGGCAGTACCTACGAGCAGTACTTC.

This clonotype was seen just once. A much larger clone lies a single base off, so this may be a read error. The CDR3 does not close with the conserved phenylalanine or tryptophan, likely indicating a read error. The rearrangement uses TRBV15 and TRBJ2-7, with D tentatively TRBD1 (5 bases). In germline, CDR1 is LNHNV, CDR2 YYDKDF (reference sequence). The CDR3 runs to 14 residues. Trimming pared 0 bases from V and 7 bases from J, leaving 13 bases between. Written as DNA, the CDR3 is TGTGCCACCAGCAGAGATCGTGGGGCTGGGGAGCAGTACTAC. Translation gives CATSRDRGAGEQYY.

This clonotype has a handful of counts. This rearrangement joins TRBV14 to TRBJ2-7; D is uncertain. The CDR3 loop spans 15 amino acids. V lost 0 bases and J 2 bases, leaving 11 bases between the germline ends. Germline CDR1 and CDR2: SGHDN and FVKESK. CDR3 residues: CASSQDSGTAYEQYF. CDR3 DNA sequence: TGTGCCAGCAGCCAAGATTCGGGCACCGCCTACGAGCAGTACTTC. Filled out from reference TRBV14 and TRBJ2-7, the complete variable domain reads EAGVTQFPSHSVIEKGQTVTLRCDPISGHDNLYWYRRVMGKEIKFLLHFVKESKQDESGMPNNRFLAERTGGTYSTLKVQPAELEDSGVYFCASSQDSGTAYEQYFGPGTRLTVT.